This entry lists 21 T cell receptor beta chains sequenced from one sample in a study of Graves' ophthalmopathy and Graves' hyperthyroidism. From RNA, the CDR3 regions of TCR beta chains were amplified and sequenced. A first-round RT-PCR used HTBI primers, followed by a second-round multiplex PCR. TCRdb processed the multiplex PCR reads anew with MiXCR; each CDR3 protein has one entry. The sample has under 200,000 distinct CDR3 sequences, around two fifths seen once; the top ten hold approximately 5.5%. The source material was peripheral blood. These receptors originate from a woman between 40 and 55 years old with Graves' ophthalmopathy.

The chain recombines TRBV6-1 with TRBJ2-5, with D tentatively TRBD1 or TRBD2 (6 bases each). CDR1 MNHNS and CDR2 SASEGT come from the germline V gene. Trimming removed 3 bases from V and 4 bases from J, with 15 bases in between. The CDR3 extends over 15 amino acids. The CDR3 spells CASSEGGTRGETQYF. In DNA, the CDR3 is TGTGCCAGCAGTGAGGGCGGGACACGGGGAGAGACCCAGTACTTC.

The chain combines TRBV6-2 or TRBV6-3 with TRBJ2-7, with 9 positions matching TRBD2. The CDR3 covers 19 residues. Germline V gene data show CDR1 as MNHEY and CDR2 as SVGEGT. V gave up 2 bases and J gave up 2 bases; unmatched junction bases: 16. CDR3 nucleotide sequence: TGTGCCAGCAGTTACCAAATCCCCCTGGTGCGGGGGGGGACCTACGAGCAGTACTTC. This codes for CASSYQIPLVRGGTYEQYF.

This clonotype was detected only once. The V gene is TRBV6-1, the J gene TRBJ1-2; D is perhaps TRBD1 (5 bases). Germline lookup yields CDR1 MNHNS and CDR2 SASEGT. The V end lost 7 bases, the J end lost 4 bases, and 13 bases lay between the germline ends. The CDR3 length is 13 residues. The CDR3 coding sequence is TGTGCCAGCACCATGGGACTGACCTATGGCTACACCTTC. Translating it yields CASTMGLTYGYTF.

This clonotype appeared many times. The genes are TRBV28 and TRBJ2-7, with TRBD1 matching over 9 bases. V dropped 1 base and J dropped 4; count of bases not matched to a gene: 5. The CDR3 has 15 amino acids. Germline V CDR1 and CDR2: MDHEN, SYDVKM. The CDR3 DNA reads TGTGCCAGCAGTTTATACAGGGGGCTGTTGTACGAGCAGTACTTC. Translation: CASSLYRGLLYEQYF.

The chain couples TRBV13 to TRBJ1-1; D is perhaps TRBD1 (6 bases). The germline V and J ends were trimmed by 5 bases and 3 bases, with 25 bases remaining between them. The CDR3 length is 18 residues. Germline V lookup: CDR1 PRHDT, CDR2 FYEKMQ (reference sequence). CDR3 nucleotides: TGTGCCAGCAGCCGAAATCGTAGGAAACAGGGTAGGGACACTGAAGCTTTCTTT. Amino acids: CASSRNRRKQGRDTEAFF.

A note on this clonotype: The junction departs from germline at one end; a sequencing error may be responsible. The rearrangement joins TRBV24-1 to TRBJ2-2, with D perhaps assigned TRBD1 or TRBD2 (5 bases each). Per the germline V gene, CDR1 is KGHDR and CDR2 is SFDVKD. This CDR3 has 14 amino acids. The CDR3 loop is CATSGTANTGELFF. The CDR3 DNA sequence: TGTGCCACGTCCGGGACGGCGAATACCGGGGAGCTGTTTTTT.

This clonotype was found once. This rearrangement joins TRBV6-5 to TRBJ1-1; D gene uncertain. V gave up 4 bases and J gave up 0 bases, with 12 bases separating them. CDR3 length: 15 residues. Germline V gives CDR1 MNHEY, CDR2 SVGAGI. CDR3 DNA: TGTGCCAGCAGTTTCCGGGCCTCGGTGAACACTGAAGCTTTCTTT. Residues: CASSFRASVNTEAFF.

V gene TRBV15 combines with J gene TRBJ2-2; no clear D. The CDR3 has 15 residues. With 4 bases removed from V and 3 bases from J, the gap between germline ends came to 12 bases. Per the germline V gene, CDR1 is LNHNV and CDR2 is YYDKDF (reference sequence). CDR3 sequence: CATSNPAVDTGELFF. DNA for the CDR3: TGTGCCACCAGCAACCCGGCCGTGGACACCGGGGAGCTGTTTTTT.

The chain uses TRBV12-3 or TRBV12-4 and TRBJ2-3; 8 nucleotides agree with TRBD2. J was trimmed by 2 bases and V by 8 bases; bases with no gene match: 3. The CDR3 is 13 residues long. The CDR3 here is CASQRGITDTQYF. CDR3 in DNA: TGTGCCAGCCAGCGGGGGATCACAGATACGCAGTATTTT.

This clonotype came up a few times. The V call is TRBV12-3 or TRBV12-4, the J call TRBJ1-3; D perhaps matches TRBD1 (6 bases). This CDR3 has 15 amino acids. The V and J ends lost 6 bases and 2 bases respectively, with 14 bases between them. CDR3 sequence: CASRPGGGTGNTIYF. The DNA for the CDR3 is TGTGCCAGCAGACCGGGGGGGGGCACTGGAAACACCATATATTTT.

V and J are TRBV6-5 and TRBJ1-5; TRBD1 aligns across 7 bases. There are 14 residues in the CDR3. The trim removed 4 bases at V and 7 bases at J, leaving 7 bases unmatched. Germline V gives CDR1 MNHEY, CDR2 SVGAGI. The CDR3 coding sequence is TGTGCCAGCAGTTTCACAGGGGATTACCAGCCCCAGCATTTT. Its protein product is CASSFTGDYQPQHF.

The chain links TRBV6-1 to TRBJ1-1; D unclear. The V gene lost 6 bases and the J gene lost 3 bases, with 8 bases spanning the gap. The CDR3 extends over 12 amino acids. Germline V gene sequence: CDR1 MNHNS, CDR2 SASEGT. In nucleotides, the CDR3 is TGTGCCAGCAGGGGTCGGTACACTGAAGCTTTCTTT. It is translated as CASRGRYTEAFF.

This clonotype was counted ten times or more. CDR3 sequence (DNA): TGTGCCAGCAGTTACTCGGACGGGACGGGTGACTACGAGCAGTACTTC. Its protein is CASSYSDGTGDYEQYF. The chain links TRBV6-5 to TRBJ2-7; D tentatively fits TRBD1 or TRBD2 (5 bases each). CDR1 is MNHEY and CDR2 is SVGAGI in the germline V gene. This CDR3 spans 16 amino acids. V was shortened by 0 bases and J by 3 bases, with 15 bases between the two germline ends.

This chain joins TRBV28 and TRBJ2-7; 12 nucleotides agree with TRBD2. Trimming cost V 6 bases and J 0 bases; bases outside gene matches: 3. CDR1 is MDHEN, CDR2 SYDVKM, per germline. This CDR3 spans 15 amino acids. CDR3 DNA sequence: TGTGCCAGCAGCGGGACTAGCGGGTTCTCCTACGAGCAGTACTTC. As protein: CASSGTSGFSYEQYF.

This clonotype was counted at least ten times. The rearrangement links TRBV14 to TRBJ2-7; 11 positions agree with TRBD2. Looked up from germline, CDR1 is SGHDN and CDR2 is FVKESK. The V segment lost 1 base and the J segment 2 bases; nucleotides outside the gene matches: 1. The CDR3 is made up of 15 amino acids. The DNA for the CDR3 is TGTGCCAGCAGCCAAGGACTAGCGGGGCCCTACGAGCAGTACTTC. This encodes CASSQGLAGPYEQYF. The entire variable domain, with the rest obtained from reference TRBV14 and TRBJ2-7, is as follows: EAGVTQFPSHSVIEKGQTVTLRCDPISGHDNLYWYRRVMGKEIKFLLHFVKESKQDESGMPNNRFLAERTGGTYSTLKVQPAELEDSGVYFCASSQGLAGPYEQYFGPGTRLTVT.

The chain carries TRBV27 and TRBJ1-5; D remains ambiguous. This CDR3 has 14 residues. The germline V and J ends were trimmed by 3 bases and 5 bases, with 11 bases remaining between them. The V gene's germline CDR1 is MNHEY and CDR2 SMNVEV (reference sequence). Here the CDR3 reads CASSFSGTYQPQHF. CDR3 DNA sequence: TGTGCCAGCAGTTTTTCGGGTACTTATCAGCCCCAGCATTTT.

The V call is TRBV6-5, the J call TRBJ1-1, with D tentatively TRBD1 (6 bases). The CDR3 length is 16 residues. V shed 1 base and J shed 3 bases, with 15 bases lying between them. CDR1 is MNHEY and CDR2 is SVGAGI in the germline V gene. CDR3 in amino acids: CASSYYEWGADTEAFF. The CDR3 region has the DNA TGTGCCAGCAGTTACTACGAGTGGGGGGCGGACACTGAAGCTTTCTTT.

This clonotype occurred many times. This chain uses TRBV6-2 or TRBV6-3 with TRBJ2-7; unclear D gene. This CDR3 is 13 amino acids long. Per the germline V gene, CDR1 is MNHEY and CDR2 is SVGEGT. V dropped 0 bases and J dropped 9 bases, with 12 bases sitting between them. The CDR3 region is CASSYSSPSWQYF. CDR3 DNA sequence: TGTGCCAGCAGTTACTCGAGTCCGTCGTGGCAGTACTTC.

The chain carries TRBV6-1 and TRBJ1-2, with TRBD1 as a possible D gene (6 bases). CDR1 MNHNS and CDR2 SASEGT come from the germline V gene. Trimming removed 0 bases from V and 4 bases from J, with 12 bases in between. This CDR3 is 15 amino acids long. CDR3 nucleotides: TGTGCCAGCAGTGAAGCGCGACAGGCAATCTATGGCTACACCTTC. As protein: CASSEARQAIYGYTF.

V is TRBV28 and J is TRBJ2-7; D is unresolved. V lost 10 bases, J lost 4 bases, and 14 bases lay in between. Germline assignment: CDR1 MDHEN and CDR2 SYDVKM. The CDR3 loop spans 12 amino acids. In nucleotides, the CDR3 is TGTGCCACCGAGAACCCCCGTTACGAGCAGTACTTC. Amino acids: CATENPRYEQYF.

The chain has TRBV12-3 or TRBV12-4 and TRBJ1-1, with TRBD1 identical over 9 bases. J gave up 6 bases and V 2 bases, and 4 bases lay outside the gene matches. The CDR3 is made up of 14 amino acids. The CDR3 sequence: CASSLTGGASEAFF. The CDR3 region has the DNA TGTGCCAGCAGTTTAACAGGGGGCGCCTCTGAAGCTTTCTTT.